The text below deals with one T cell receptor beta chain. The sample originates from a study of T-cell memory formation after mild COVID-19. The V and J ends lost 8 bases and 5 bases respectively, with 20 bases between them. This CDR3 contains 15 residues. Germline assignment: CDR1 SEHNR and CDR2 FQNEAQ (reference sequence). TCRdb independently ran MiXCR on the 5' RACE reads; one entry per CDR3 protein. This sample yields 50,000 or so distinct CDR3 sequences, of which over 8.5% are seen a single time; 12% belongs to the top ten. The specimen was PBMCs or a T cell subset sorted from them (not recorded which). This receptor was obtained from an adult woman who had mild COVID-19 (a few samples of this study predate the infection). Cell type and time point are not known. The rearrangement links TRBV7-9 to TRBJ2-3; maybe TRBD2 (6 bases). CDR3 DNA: TGTGCCAGCGGGGGGATTGGGACTGTCAAAGATACGCAGTATTTT. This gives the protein CASGGIGTVKDTQYF.